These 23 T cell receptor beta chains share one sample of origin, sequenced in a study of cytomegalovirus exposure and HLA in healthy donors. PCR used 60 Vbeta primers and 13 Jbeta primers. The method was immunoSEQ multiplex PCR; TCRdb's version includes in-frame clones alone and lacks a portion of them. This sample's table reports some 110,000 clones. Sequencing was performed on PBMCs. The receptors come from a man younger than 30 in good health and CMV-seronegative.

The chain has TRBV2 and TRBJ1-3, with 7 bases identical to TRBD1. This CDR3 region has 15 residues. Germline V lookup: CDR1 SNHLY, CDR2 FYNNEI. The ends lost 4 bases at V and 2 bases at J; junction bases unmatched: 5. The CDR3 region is CASSVRGGAGNTIYF. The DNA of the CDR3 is TGTGCCAGCAGTGTCAGAGGGGGCGCTGGAAACACCATATATTTT.

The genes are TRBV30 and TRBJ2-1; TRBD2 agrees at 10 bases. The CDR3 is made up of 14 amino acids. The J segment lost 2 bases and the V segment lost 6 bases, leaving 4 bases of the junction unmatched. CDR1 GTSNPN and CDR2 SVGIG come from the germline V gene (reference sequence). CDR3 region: CACPLAGTYNEQFF. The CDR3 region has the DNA TGTGCCTGCCCACTAGCGGGAACCTACAATGAGCAGTTCTTC.

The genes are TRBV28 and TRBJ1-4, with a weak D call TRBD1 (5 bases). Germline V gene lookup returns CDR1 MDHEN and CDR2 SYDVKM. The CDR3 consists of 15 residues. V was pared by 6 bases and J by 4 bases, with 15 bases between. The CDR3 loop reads CASRALRGNNEKLFF. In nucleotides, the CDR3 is TGTGCCAGCAGGGCTTTGCGGGGGAATAATGAAAAACTGTTTTTT.

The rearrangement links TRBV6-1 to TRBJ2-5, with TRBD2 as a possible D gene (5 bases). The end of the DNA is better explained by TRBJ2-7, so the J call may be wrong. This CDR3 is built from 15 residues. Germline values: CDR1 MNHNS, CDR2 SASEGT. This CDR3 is CASSDIRRVSYEQYF. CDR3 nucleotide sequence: TGTGCCAGCAGTGATATTAGGCGGGTGTCCTACGAGCAGTACTTC.

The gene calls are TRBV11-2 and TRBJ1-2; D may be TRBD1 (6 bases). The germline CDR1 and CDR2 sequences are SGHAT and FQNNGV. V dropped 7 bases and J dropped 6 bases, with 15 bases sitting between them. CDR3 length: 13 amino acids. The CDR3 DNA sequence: TGTGCCAGCACGACCGGGACATATAATGGCTACACCTTC. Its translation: CASTTGTYNGYTF.

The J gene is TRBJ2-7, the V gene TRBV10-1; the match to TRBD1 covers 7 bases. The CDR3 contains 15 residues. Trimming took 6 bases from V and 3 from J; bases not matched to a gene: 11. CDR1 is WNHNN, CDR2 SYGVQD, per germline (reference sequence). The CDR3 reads CASRGRTGPIYEQYF. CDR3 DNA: TGCGCCAGCAGGGGCCGGACAGGACCGATCTACGAGCAGTACTTC.

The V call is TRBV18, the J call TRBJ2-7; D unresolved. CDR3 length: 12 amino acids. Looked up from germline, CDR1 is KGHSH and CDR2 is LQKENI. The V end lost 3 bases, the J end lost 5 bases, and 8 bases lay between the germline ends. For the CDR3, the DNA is TGTGCCAGCTCACCGCTGGCCAACGAGCAGTACTTC. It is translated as CASSPLANEQYF.

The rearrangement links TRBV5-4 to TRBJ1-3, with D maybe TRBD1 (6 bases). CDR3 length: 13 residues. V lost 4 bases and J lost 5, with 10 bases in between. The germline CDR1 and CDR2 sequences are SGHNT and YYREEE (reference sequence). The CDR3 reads CASSRDTRNTIYF. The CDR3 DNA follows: TGTGCCAGCAGCCGGGACACCAGAAACACCATATATTTT.

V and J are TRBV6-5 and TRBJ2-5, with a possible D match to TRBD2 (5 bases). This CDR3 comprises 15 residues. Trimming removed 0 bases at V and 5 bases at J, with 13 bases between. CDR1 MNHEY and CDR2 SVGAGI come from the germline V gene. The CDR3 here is CASSYSARSGETQYF. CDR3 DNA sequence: TGTGCCAGCAGTTACTCGGCCAGATCGGGGGAGACCCAGTACTTC.

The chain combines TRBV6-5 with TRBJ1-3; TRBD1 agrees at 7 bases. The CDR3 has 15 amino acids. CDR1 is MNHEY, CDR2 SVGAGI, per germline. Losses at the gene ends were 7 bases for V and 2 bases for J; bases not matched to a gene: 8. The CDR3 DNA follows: TGTGCCAGCACCAGACAGGGATCGGCTGGAAACACCATATATTTT. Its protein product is CASTRQGSAGNTIYF.

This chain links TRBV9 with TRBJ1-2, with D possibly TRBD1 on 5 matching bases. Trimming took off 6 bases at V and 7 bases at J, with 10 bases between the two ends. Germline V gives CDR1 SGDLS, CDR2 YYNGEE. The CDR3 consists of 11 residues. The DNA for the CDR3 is TGTGCCAGCACTGACCAGGGTGGCTACACCTTC. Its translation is CASTDQGGYTF. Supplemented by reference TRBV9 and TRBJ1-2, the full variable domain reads DSGVTQTPKHLITATGQRVTLRCSPRSGDLSVYWYQQSLDQGLQFLIQYYNGEERAKGNILERFSAQQFPDLHSELNLSSLELGDSALYFCASTDQGGYTFGSGTRLTVV.

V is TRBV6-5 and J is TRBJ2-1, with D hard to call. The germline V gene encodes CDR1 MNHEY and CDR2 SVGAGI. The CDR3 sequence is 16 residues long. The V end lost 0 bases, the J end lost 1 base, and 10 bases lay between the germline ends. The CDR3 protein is CASSYSPLISYNEQFF. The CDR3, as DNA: TGTGCCAGCAGTTACTCCCCACTTATATCCTACAATGAGCAGTTCTTC.

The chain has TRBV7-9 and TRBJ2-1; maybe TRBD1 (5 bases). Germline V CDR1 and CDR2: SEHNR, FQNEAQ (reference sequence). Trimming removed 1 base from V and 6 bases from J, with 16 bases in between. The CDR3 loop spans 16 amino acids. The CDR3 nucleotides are TGTGCCAGCAGCTTAGATTGGGGCAGTGCAGCCAATGAGCAGTTCTTC. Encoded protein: CASSLDWGSAANEQFF.

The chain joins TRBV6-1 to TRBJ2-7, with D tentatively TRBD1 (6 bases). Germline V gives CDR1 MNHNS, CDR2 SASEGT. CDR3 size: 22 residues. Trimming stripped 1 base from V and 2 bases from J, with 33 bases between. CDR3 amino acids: CASSEEDGKPQGRPRSTYEQYF. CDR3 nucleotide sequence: TGTGCCAGCAGTGAAGAGGATGGTAAACCACAGGGCCGACCGCGCTCCACCTACGAGCAGTACTTC.

The CDR3 DNA reads as TGCGCCAGCAGGGCCGGGACAAACTACAATGAGCAGTTCTTC. Translated, it gives CASRAGTNYNEQFF. The J gene is TRBJ2-1, the V gene TRBV10-2; tentatively, D is TRBD1 (6 bases). V was clipped by 6 bases and J by 3 bases, with 12 bases between them. CDR1 and CDR2 from the germline V gene are WSHSY and SAAADI. The CDR3 totals 14 residues.

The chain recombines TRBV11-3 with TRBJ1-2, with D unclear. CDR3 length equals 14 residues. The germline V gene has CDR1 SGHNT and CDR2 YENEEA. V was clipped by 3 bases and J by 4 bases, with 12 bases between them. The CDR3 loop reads CASSFQRAPYGYTF. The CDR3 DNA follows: TGTGCCAGCAGCTTTCAACGAGCTCCCTATGGCTACACCTTC.

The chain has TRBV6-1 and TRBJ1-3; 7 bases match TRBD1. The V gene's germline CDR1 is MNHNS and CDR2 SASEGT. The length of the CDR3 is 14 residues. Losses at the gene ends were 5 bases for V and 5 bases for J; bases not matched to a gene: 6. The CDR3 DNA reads TGTGCCAGCAGTCTAGGGGACAGAAGAAACACCATATATTTT. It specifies CASSLGDRRNTIYF.

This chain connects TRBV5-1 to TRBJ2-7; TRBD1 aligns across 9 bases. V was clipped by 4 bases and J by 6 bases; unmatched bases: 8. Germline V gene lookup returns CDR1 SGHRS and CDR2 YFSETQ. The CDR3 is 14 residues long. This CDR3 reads CASSLAGQGREQYF. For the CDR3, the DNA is TGCGCCAGCAGCCTGGCGGGACAGGGACGCGAGCAGTACTTC.

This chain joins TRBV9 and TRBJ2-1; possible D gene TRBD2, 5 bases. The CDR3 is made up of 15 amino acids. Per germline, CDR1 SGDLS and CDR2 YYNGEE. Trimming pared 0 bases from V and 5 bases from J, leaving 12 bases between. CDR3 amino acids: CASSVDDGEDNEQFF. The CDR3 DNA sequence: TGTGCCAGCAGCGTAGATGACGGGGAAGACAATGAGCAGTTCTTC.

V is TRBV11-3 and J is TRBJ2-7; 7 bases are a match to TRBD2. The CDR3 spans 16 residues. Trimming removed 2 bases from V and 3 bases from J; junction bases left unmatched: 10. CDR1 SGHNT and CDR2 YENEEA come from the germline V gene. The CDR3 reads CASSLRGSSGIYEQYF. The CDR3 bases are TGTGCCAGCAGCTTACGCGGATCAAGCGGGATCTACGAGCAGTACTTC.

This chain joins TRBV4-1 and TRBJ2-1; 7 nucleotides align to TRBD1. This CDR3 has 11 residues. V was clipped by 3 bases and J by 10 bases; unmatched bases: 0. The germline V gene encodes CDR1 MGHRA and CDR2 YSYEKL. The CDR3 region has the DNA TGCGCCAGCAGCCAGGACAGGGAGCAGTTCTTC. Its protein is CASSQDREQFF.

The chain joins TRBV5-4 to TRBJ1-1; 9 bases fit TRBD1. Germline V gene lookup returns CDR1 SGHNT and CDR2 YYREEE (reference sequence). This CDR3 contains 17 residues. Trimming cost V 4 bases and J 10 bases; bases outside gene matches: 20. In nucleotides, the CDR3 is TGTGCCAGCAGCACGCCGGGACAGGGAAGAGGGGAGCGTGGAGCTTTCTTT. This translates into CASSTPGQGRGERGAFF.

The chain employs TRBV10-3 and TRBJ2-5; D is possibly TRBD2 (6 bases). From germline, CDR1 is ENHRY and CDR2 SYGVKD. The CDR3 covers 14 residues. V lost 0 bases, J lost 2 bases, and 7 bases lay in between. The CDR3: CAISESGTQETQYF. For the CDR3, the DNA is TGTGCCATCAGTGAGTCAGGGACTCAAGAGACCCAGTACTTC.